The present T cell receptor beta chain was sequenced within a study of blood T cell repertoires in COVID-19. Study-level information: The cDNA or gDNA used as material had been derived from T cells, B-cell-depleted T cells, or PBMCs.

The CDR3 has 14 amino acids. V lost 8 bases, J lost 6 bases, and 18 bases lay in between. Germline CDR1 is MGHDK and CDR2 is SYGVNS. As processed by the authors: Quantification of nucleated cells was approximated via reference gene primer amplification. TCRdb's copy holds only in-frame clones and misses some; the assay was immunoSEQ multiplex PCR. That table furnishes V, J and clone size, whereas the DNA furnished D and trimming. The sample has approximately 260,000 clones; about nine tenths are singletons. The study drew participants aged about 18 to 90 years from fewer than 30 US areas. Researchers sorted participants into cohorts using their self-reported clinical history.

This rearrangement joins TRBV25-1 to TRBJ2-3; a weak D match, TRBD2 (7 bases). Specimen: PBMCs or T cells enriched from blood (not recorded which). The sequence was obtained from a woman in her 30s with acute COVID-19. DNA of the CDR3: TGTGCCAGCCGAGACGCGGGGGCCCTTGATACGCAGTATTTT. Its translation: CASRDAGALDTQYF.